These T cell receptor beta chains were read from a single sample in a study of blood T cell repertoires in COVID-19. Assay: immunoSEQ multiplex PCR; the TCRdb copy retains only in-frame clones and omits some. This sample yields just over 350,000 clones, of which about 90% are seen a single time; around 3% belongs to the top ten. Sequences were obtained from PBMCs or T cells enriched from blood (not recorded which). These receptor sequences come from a woman in her twenties or thirties who had recovered from COVID-19. Both conserved end residues are part of each CDR3.

TRBJ2-3 TRBV15 CATSWGGDRGPDTQYF
TRBJ2-3 TRBV7-6 CASSRTSGGPTDTQYF
TRBJ1-4 TRBV5-1 CASSLEYTGVEKLFF
TRBJ2-5 TRBV3-1/TRBV3-2 CASSQGAGLTSTETQYF
TRBJ2-1 TRBV18 CASSSGTSSYNEQFF
TRBJ1-2 TRBV20-1 CSARPPYGYTF
TRBJ2-5 TRBV5-1 CASSLVVDREVETQYF
TRBJ2-5 TRBV4-2 CASSQTDREETQYF
TRBJ1-6 TRBV27 CASSLGGASSPLHF
TRBJ1-5 TRBV5-1 CASSLQGASNQPQHF
TRBJ2-1 TRBV9 CASSVAGASGQEQFF
TRBJ2-1 TRBV5-4 CASSPLAGGFSYNEQFF
TRBJ2-2 TRBV6-5 CASSQRQFGELFF
TRBJ2-1 TRBV11-2 CASSLVASGVRNEQFF
TRBJ2-7 TRBV4-1 CASSQALAGAIGGEQYF
TRBJ2-7 TRBV5-1 CASRPQVGGRSLANEQYF
TRBJ2-7 TRBV18 CASSPPDRTYEQYF
TRBJ1-5 TRBV27 CASSLSPVWPQHF
TRBJ1-1 TRBV28 CASTLYRTGNTEAFF